These T cell receptor beta chains were read from a single sample in a study of identifying expanded T cells in peripheral blood. Only in-frame clones appear in the TCRdb table, and some are missing; sequencing was by immunoSEQ multiplex PCR. The sample lists approximately 120,000 clones, 88% occurring once. Sequencing was carried out using blood. The receptor set was obtained from a person between 18 and 69 years old in good health. The CDR3 runs from the conserved cysteine through the conserved F or W. The D gene is left open where the match is weak. Where a row states a size, it is once, few, many or the class of an expanded clone; other rows omit it.

>.|TRBJ2-7|TRBV10-1|TRBD2
CASSESIAGTYEQYF
TGCGCCAGCAGTGAGTCGATAGCGGGCACCTACGAGCAGTACTTC
>.|TRBJ2-2|TRBV28|.
CASSLGSGTGELFF
TGTGCCAGCAGTTTGGGGTCCGGAACCGGGGAGCTGTTTTTT
>.|TRBJ2-5|TRBV18|.
CASSPYRGAGGETQYF
TGTGCCAGCTCACCCTACCGGGGGGCCGGAGGAGAGACCCAGTACTTC
>once|TRBJ1-2|TRBV5-8|.
CASSLGGRNYGYTF
TGTGCCAGCAGCTTGGGTGGCAGGAACTATGGCTACACCTTC
>.|TRBJ1-1|TRBV5-1|.
CASSLAELTNTEAFF
TGCGCCAGCAGCTTGGCCGAACTCACGAACACTGAAGCTTTCTTT
>.|TRBJ1-1|TRBV18|TRBD1
CASSSPGQGGAFF
TGTGCCAGCTCATCACCGGGACAGGGAGGAGCTTTCTTT
>.|TRBJ2-3|TRBV5-4|TRBD2
CASSLGRASGGGTDTQYF
TGTGCCAGCAGCTTGGGGAGGGCTAGCGGGGGGGGCACAGATACGCAGTATTTT
>.|TRBJ1-4|TRBV30|TRBD1
CAWSVPARGDEKLFF
TGTGCCTGGAGTGTACCGGCCAGGGGGGATGAAAAACTGTTTTTT
>few|TRBJ2-2|TRBV7-2|TRBD2
CASSPGGKNTGELFF
TGTGCCAGCAGCCCGGGGGGAAAAAACACCGGGGAGCTGTTTTTT
>.|TRBJ2-7|TRBV19|.
CASSIDGGGTYEQYF
TGTGCCAGTAGTATAGATGGGGGAGGCACCTACGAGCAGTACTTC
>.|TRBJ2-7|TRBV5-1|TRBD1
CASSLARGTGSHEQYF
TGCGCCAGCAGCTTGGCAAGGGGGACAGGGTCCCACGAGCAGTACTTC
>once|TRBJ2-5|TRBV2|TRBD2
CASSVRREMETQYF
TGTGCCAGCAGTGTACGGCGGGAGATGGAGACCCAGTACTTC
>.|TRBJ1-2|TRBV30|.
CAWNTGGGYTF
TGTGCCTGGAATACCGGAGGGGGCTACACCTTC
>once|TRBJ2-5|TRBV28|.
CASSFESLRPQETQYF
TGTGCCAGCAGTTTTGAATCCTTAAGACCGCAAGAGACCCAGTACTTC
>.|TRBJ1-5|TRBV19|TRBD1
CASNAGTGPQPQHF
TGTGCCAGTAACGCCGGGACAGGTCCTCAGCCCCAGCATTTT
>.|TRBJ2-5|TRBV19|TRBD2
CASSTSGRSLGTQYF
TGTGCCAGTAGTACTAGCGGGAGAAGTTTAGGGACCCAGTACTTC
>.|TRBJ2-3|TRBV5-1|TRBD1
CASSLGTGGGPDTQYF
TGCGCCAGCAGCTTGGGGACAGGGGGAGGTCCAGATACGCAGTATTTT
>.|TRBJ2-1|TRBV2|TRBD1
CASTDRGRDNEQFF
TGTGCCAGCACCGACAGGGGGCGAGACAATGAGCAGTTCTTC
>.|TRBJ2-1|TRBV6-4|TRBD2
CASSDSGLAGARQQFF
TGTGCCAGCAGTGACTCGGGGCTAGCGGGGGCTAGACAGCAGTTCTTC
>.|TRBJ1-6|TRBV11-2|TRBD1
CASSARQGSSGSPLHF
TGTGCCAGCAGCGCCCGACAGGGGTCGTCAGGCTCACCCCTCCACTTT
>.|TRBJ2-3|TRBV25-1|.
CASSAQEDVGRGTDTQYF
TGTGCCAGCAGTGCACAAGAGGACGTGGGGCGAGGCACAGATACGCAGTATTTT
>once|TRBJ2-7|TRBV7-2|TRBD2
CASSFGRGGYEQYF
TGTGCCAGCAGCTTTGGGCGGGGGGGCTACGAGCAGTACTTC
>.|TRBJ2-1|TRBV7-2|.
CASSLGFLEQFF
TGTGCCAGCAGCTTAGGATTCCTTGAGCAGTTCTTC
>.|TRBJ2-7|TRBV28|TRBD1
CASQPGQGAIHEQYF
TGTGCCAGCCAACCGGGACAGGGGGCGATCCACGAGCAGTACTTC
>few|TRBJ1-1|TRBV4-2|.
CASSPPEQGRTEAFF
TGTGCCAGCAGCCCCCCGGAACAGGGTCGCACTGAAGCTTTCTTT
>.|TRBJ2-3|TRBV28|.
CATRESTDTQYF
TGTGCCACCAGGGAGTCCACAGATACGCAGTATTTT
>.|TRBJ2-1|TRBV18|.
CASSPGGDPYNEQFF
TGTGCCAGCTCACCAGGCGGGGACCCCTACAATGAGCAGTTCTTC
>.|TRBJ1-6|TRBV9|.
CASSPQAGPNSPLHF
TGTGCCAGCAGCCCTCAGGCAGGGCCTAATTCACCCCTCCACTTT
>.|TRBJ2-3|TRBV7-7|.
CASSLSSGGGEDTQYF
TGTGCCAGCAGCTTATCATCAGGGGGAGGGGAAGATACGCAGTATTTT
>.|TRBJ2-1|TRBV5-1|TRBD1
CASSSGTGVAGEQFF
TGCGCCAGCAGCTCCGGGACAGGGGTTGCGGGTGAGCAGTTCTTC
>.|TRBJ2-4|TRBV7-6|.
CASSFNVPTGTKNIQYF
TGTGCCAGCAGCTTCAACGTCCCGACGGGGACCAAAAACATTCAGTACTTC
>.|TRBJ2-5|TRBV2|.
CASSVTSKETQYF
TGTGCCAGCAGCGTGACTAGTAAAGAGACCCAGTACTTC
>.|TRBJ1-2|TRBV6-1|.
CASSEAGLTGPNYGYTF
TGTGCCAGCAGTGAAGCTGGTTTGACAGGCCCTAACTATGGCTACACCTTC
>.|TRBJ1-4|TRBV5-1|TRBD1
CASSYPDAGDSSNEKLFF
TGCGCCAGCAGCTATCCGGACGCCGGGGACAGCTCGAATGAAAAACTGTTTTTT
>.|TRBJ2-1|TRBV9|.
CASSVGNYNEQFF
TGTGCCAGCAGCGTAGGGAACTACAATGAGCAGTTCTTC
>.|TRBJ2-2|TRBV4-2|.
CASSFGTPGELFF
TGTGCCAGCAGCTTTGGGACGCCCGGGGAGCTGTTTTTT
>.|TRBJ1-5|TRBV19|.
CASLSAGRVSSQPQHF
TGTGCCAGCCTGTCAGCAGGCAGGGTAAGTAGTCAGCCCCAGCATTTT
>.|TRBJ1-2|TRBV27|.
CASSKTGYYGYTF
TGTGCCAGCAGTAAGACGGGCTACTATGGCTACACCTTC
>.|TRBJ2-7|TRBV4-2|TRBD2
CASSQRAGGSYEQYF
TGTGCCAGCAGCCAACGGGCGGGGGGCTCCTACGAGCAGTACTTC
>.|TRBJ2-1|TRBV7-9|TRBD2
CASSSWTRAYDKNEQFF
TGTGCCAGCAGCTCCTGGACTAGGGCATACGATAAAAATGAGCAGTTCTTC
>.|TRBJ2-5|TRBV7-9|TRBD2
CASSPGGGWETQYF
TGTGCCAGCAGCCCGGGCGGGGGTTGGGAGACCCAGTACTTC
>.|TRBJ2-3|TRBV5-4|TRBD1
CASSGRTGGDDTQYF
TGTGCCAGCAGCGGAAGGACAGGGGGGGATGATACGCAGTATTTT
>.|TRBJ2-2|TRBV27|TRBD1
CASSLGGQGASGELFF
TGTGCCAGCAGTTTGGGTGGGCAGGGGGCAAGCGGGGAGCTGTTTTTT
>.|TRBJ2-3|TRBV11-2|TRBD1
CASSFRQGPKATDTQYF
TGTGCCAGCAGCTTTCGACAGGGCCCTAAGGCCACAGATACGCAGTATTTT